These 28 T cell receptor beta chains originate from one sample sequenced in a study of blood T cells in healthy people across ages. A second 7 to 11 cycle PCR used barcoded and J-beta primers. TCRdb independently ran MiXCR on the 5' RACE reads; one entry per CDR3 protein. The table has fewer than 800,000 distinct CDR3 sequences, about 30% seen once. The source material was blood. The receptors come from a woman aged 80 or over in good health.

This clonotype is a singleton in its sample. This chain uses TRBV6-1 with TRBJ2-5; D is uncertain. CDR1 and CDR2 from the germline V gene are MNHNS and SASEGT. Trimming pared 3 bases from V and 5 bases from J, leaving 10 bases between. The CDR3 extends over 13 amino acids. CDR3 residues: CASSEVLGETQYF. The CDR3 DNA sequence: TGTGCCAGCAGTGAGGTGTTGGGGGAGACCCAGTACTTC.

The genes are TRBV5-1 and TRBJ2-5; no definite D call. TRBJ2-7 matches the DNA end more closely, so the J call is doubtful. Germline V gene lookup returns CDR1 SGHRS and CDR2 YFSETQ. The length of the CDR3 is 9 residues. For the CDR3, the DNA is TGCGCCAGCAGCCCCGAGCAGTACTTC. It is translated as CASSPEQYF.

This clonotype has only a few counts. The chain uses TRBV11-2 and TRBJ2-1; 7 nucleotides match TRBD2. Unmatched junction bases numbered 2, after V lost 1 base and J lost 8 bases. The CDR3 loop spans 13 amino acids. Per germline, CDR1 SGHAT and CDR2 FQNNGV. CDR3 coding DNA: TGTGCCAGCAGCTTAGGCCTAGCGGATGAGCAGTTCTTC. This translates into CASSLGLADEQFF. Complete variable domain (other parts from reference TRBV11-2 and TRBJ2-1): EAGVAQSPRYKIIEKRQSVAFWCNPISGHATLYWYQQILGQGPKLLIQFQNNGVVDDSQLPKDRFSAERLKGVDSTLKIQPAKLEDSAVYLCASSLGLADEQFFGPGTRLTVL.

This clonotype appeared many times. This sequence may be a read error, since a much larger clone differs from it by one base. The chain is built from TRBV28 and TRBJ2-5, with 8 bases fitting TRBD2. The CDR3 totals 14 residues. Germline CDR1 reads MDHEN; CDR2 reads SYDVKM. The J segment lost 11 bases and the V segment lost 4 bases, leaving 12 bases of the junction unmatched. The CDR3: CASSSGTSGTEQYF. The DNA for the CDR3 is TGTGCCAGCAGTTCCGGGACTAGTGGGACTGAGCAGTACTTC.

The table lists this clonotype with a few counts. The chain combines TRBV6-1 with TRBJ1-2, with TRBD1 matching 10 bases. J was trimmed by 8 bases and V by 6 bases; bases with no gene match: 9. In germline, CDR1 is MNHNS, CDR2 SASEGT. There are 14 residues in the CDR3. CDR3 in DNA: TGTGCCAGCAGGGACAGGACAGGGGGAACAGGCTACACCTTC. Its protein is CASRDRTGGTGYTF.

The rearrangement uses TRBV7-3 and TRBJ2-1, with D possibly matching TRBD1 (5 bases). Trimming took 3 bases from V and 6 from J, leaving 12 bases between them. The CDR3 runs to 14 residues. Germline CDR1 and CDR2: SGHTA and FQGTGA. The CDR3 protein is CASSFGREGNEQFF. CDR3 in DNA: TGTGCCAGCAGCTTTGGCAGGGAAGGCAATGAGCAGTTCTTC. Based on the CDR3 plus reference TRBV7-3 and TRBJ2-1, the full variable domain is GAGVSQTPSNKVTEKGKYVELRCDPISGHTALYWYRQSLGQGPEFLIYFQGTGAADDSGLPNDRFFAVRPEGSVSTLKIQRTERGDSAVYLCASSFGREGNEQFFGPGTRLTVL.

This clonotype showed up many times. This chain connects TRBV20-1 to TRBJ1-1, with unresolved D. From germline, CDR1 is DFQATT and CDR2 SNEGSKA (reference sequence). This CDR3 is 12 amino acids long. V lost 3 bases to trimming and J lost 1 base, with 6 bases between them. Here the CDR3 reads CSASGGNTEAFF. CDR3 coding DNA: TGCAGTGCTAGTGGAGGGAACACTGAAGCTTTCTTT.

V is TRBV5-1 and J is TRBJ1-1, with 7 bases matching TRBD1. The CDR3 sequence is 13 residues long. V lost 4 bases to trimming and J lost 4 bases; unmatched junction nucleotides: 4. CDR1 and CDR2 (germline): SGHRS, YFSETQ. CDR3 DNA: TGCGCCAGCAGCCTTTGGACAGGCACTGAAGCTTTCTTT. This codes for CASSLWTGTEAFF.

Regarding this clonotype: A much larger clone differs from this one at a single base, so this may be a read error. The rearrangement links TRBV27 to TRBJ2-5; 7 nucleotides agree with TRBD1. The last part of the DNA fits TRBJ2-1 better; the J call may be wrong. The CDR3 length is 15 residues. CDR1 is MNHEY, CDR2 SMNVEV, per germline (reference sequence). CDR3 coding DNA: TGTGCCAGCAGTTTATGGACAGGTTCAAGCGAGACCCAGTTCTTC. It is translated as CASSLWTGSSETQFF.

This clonotype was recorded at least ten times. The chain joins TRBV27 to TRBJ2-7; TRBD2 matches at 7 bases. There are 16 residues in the CDR3. Trimming removed 4 bases from V and 0 bases from J; junction bases left unmatched: 9. Germline CDR1 is MNHEY and CDR2 is SMNVEV (reference sequence). The CDR3 loop reads CASSSPYERGSYEQYF. The CDR3 coding sequence is TGTGCCAGCAGTTCTCCCTATGAGCGGGGCTCCTACGAGCAGTACTTC.

In this sample, this clonotype turned up once. One junction end disagrees with the germline gene, perhaps due to a read error. V is TRBV5-1 and J is TRBJ2-5, with D perhaps TRBD1 or TRBD2 (5 bases each). This CDR3 has 14 amino acids. Germline V lookup: CDR1 SGHRS, CDR2 YFSETQ. CDR3: CASSPGGGQETRYF. The CDR3 DNA follows: TGCGCCAGCAGCCCGGGTGGGGGTCAGGAGACCCGGTACTTC.

In its sample, this clonotype was seen a few times. V is TRBV20-1 and J is TRBJ1-5; 7 bases are a match to TRBD1. The CDR3 is made up of 17 amino acids. The junction had 11 bases not matched to a gene; V was cut back by 3 bases and J by 0 bases. Germline CDR1 DFQATT, CDR2 SNEGSKA (reference sequence). CDR3 sequence reads: CSASVTGIENSNQPQHF. The CDR3 DNA sequence: TGCAGTGCTAGCGTGACAGGGATAGAAAATAGCAATCAGCCCCAGCATTTT.

Worth noting for this clonotype: A single base separates this from a much larger clone, so it may be a read error. The chain is built from TRBV15 and TRBJ2-5; 13 bases are a match to TRBD2. The ends lost 3 bases at V and 11 bases at J; junction bases unmatched: 12. The CDR3 consists of 16 residues. Germline-derived CDR1 and CDR2 are LNHNV and YYDKDF (reference sequence). DNA for the CDR3: TGTGCCACCAGCAGCTCCAAGGGACTAGCGGGGCATGAGCAGTACTTC. This gives the protein CATSSSKGLAGHEQYF.

With regard to this clonotype: Possible read error: a much larger clone is one base away. CDR3 sequence: CASSQEAPGQGGEKLFF. The CDR3 region has the DNA TGTGCCAGCAGCCAAGAAGCTCCGGGACAGGGGGGTGAAAAACTGTTTTTT. The J gene is TRBJ1-4, the V gene TRBV4-2; 11 nucleotides match TRBD1. Germline lookup yields CDR1 LGHNA and CDR2 YNFKEQ. The CDR3 spans 17 residues. Unmatched junction bases numbered 7, after V lost 0 bases and J lost 7 bases.

This clonotype has more than one count but fewer than ten. V is TRBV20-1 and J is TRBJ1-6; the match to TRBD1 covers 7 bases. Looked up from germline, CDR1 is DFQATT and CDR2 is SNEGSKA (reference sequence). The CDR3 is 13 residues long. The V and J ends lost 5 bases and 7 bases, in that order; junction bases with no gene match: 5. The DNA for the CDR3 is TGCAGTGCTCTCCGGGACAGCAATTCACCCCTCCACTTT. This sequence encodes CSALRDSNSPLHF.

V and J are TRBV7-9 and TRBJ2-1, with 13 bases that match TRBD2. This CDR3 has 17 amino acids. Germline CDR1 SEHNR, CDR2 FQNEAQ (reference sequence). V shed 5 bases and J 0 bases; nucleotides not matched to a gene: 4. CDR3 bases: TGTGCCAGCAGCGGACTAGCGGGAGCAAGCTCCTACAATGAGCAGTTCTTC. This codes for CASSGLAGASSYNEQFF.

About this clonotype: A much larger clone is a single base away; this may be a read error. J is TRBJ1-4 and V is TRBV10-3; D is possibly TRBD1 (5 bases). CDR1 ENHRY and CDR2 SYGVKD come from the germline V gene. CDR3 length: 16 residues. The DNA for the CDR3 is TGTGCCACCAGTGAGTCCGGGACGGGTAGAAATGAAAAACTGTTTTTT. As protein: CATSESGTGRNEKLFF.

This clonotype was observed a handful of times. This rearrangement joins TRBV4-1 to TRBJ2-7; D possibly corresponds to TRBD2 (6 bases). In germline, CDR1 is MGHRA, CDR2 YSYEKL. The V end lost 0 bases, the J end lost 6 bases, and 15 bases lay between the germline ends. The CDR3 runs 15 residues. The CDR3 DNA sequence: TGCGCCAGCAGCCAAGATAGGAGGGAGGTATTCGAGCAGTACTTC. Protein: CASSQDRREVFEQYF.

Ten or more counts support this clonotype. The J gene is TRBJ2-5, the V gene TRBV10-3, with TRBD2 matching over 9 bases. The CDR3 has 17 amino acids. The germline V gene has CDR1 ENHRY and CDR2 SYGVKD. Trimming at V came to 4 bases and at J to 2 bases, leaving 11 bases not matched to a gene. This chain's CDR3 is CAISGASGAGPQETQYF. DNA of the CDR3: TGTGCCATCAGTGGGGCTAGCGGGGCGGGCCCTCAAGAGACCCAGTACTTC.

This clonotype has only a few counts. The chain is built from TRBV27 and TRBJ1-1, with D perhaps TRBD1 (6 bases). The CDR3 totals 14 residues. Trimming shortened V by 3 bases and J by 1 base, and 9 bases separated the two germline ends. Looked up from germline, CDR1 is MNHEY and CDR2 is SMNVEV (reference sequence). The CDR3 DNA reads TGTGCCAGCAGTTTTGGGGACAAGAACACTGAAGCTTTCTTT. It codes for CASSFGDKNTEAFF.

This clonotype was found many times. The chain uses TRBV11-2 and TRBJ1-4; D not certain. CDR3 length: 13 amino acids. The V gene lost 1 base and the J gene lost 12 bases, with 12 bases spanning the gap. Germline V gene data show CDR1 as SGHAT and CDR2 as FQNNGV. DNA for the CDR3: TGTGCCAGCAGCTTAGGGACGACTAGGGAACTGTTTTTT. This sequence encodes CASSLGTTRELFF.

This clonotype was seen at least ten times. The V and J genes are TRBV5-1 and TRBJ2-7, with D hard to call. CDR1 and CDR2 from the germline V gene are SGHRS and YFSETQ. The CDR3 contains 14 residues. The ends were cut back, 4 bases at V and 0 bases at J, with 11 bases in the middle. The CDR3 DNA reads TGCGCCAGCAGCCTTGTTTGGGGCTCCTACGAGCAGTACTTC. Amino acids: CASSLVWGSYEQYF.

The sample holds many counts of this clonotype. J is TRBJ2-5 and V is TRBV7-9; 8 positions match TRBD1. Germline CDR1 reads SEHNR; CDR2 reads FQNEAQ (reference sequence). V gave up 1 base and J gave up 13 bases; unmatched junction bases: 5. The CDR3 is made up of 12 amino acids. The CDR3 spells CASSLGDRGLYF. The CDR3 DNA sequence: TGTGCCAGCAGCTTAGGTGACAGGGGTTTGTACTTC.

This clonotype was observed a single time. The V and J genes are TRBV18 and TRBJ1-6; perhaps TRBD1 as D (5 bases). Germline CDR1 reads KGHSH; CDR2 reads LQKENI. This CDR3 contains 14 residues. V lost 5 bases to trimming and J lost 11 bases, with 16 bases between them. The chain's CDR3 is CASSRGSPEPPLHF. In DNA form, the CDR3 reads TGTGCCAGCTCAAGGGGCAGTCCCGAACCACCCCTCCACTTT.

The CDR3 DNA sequence: TGTGCCAGCAGCCTCCGTGAGTGGGGGACAGATACGCAGTATTTT. Translating gives CASSLREWGTDTQYF. The V call is TRBV4-2, the J call TRBJ2-3; D possibly matches TRBD1 or TRBD2 (5 bases each). Germline V CDR1 and CDR2: LGHNA, YNFKEQ. The CDR3 contains 15 residues. V lost 4 bases and J 3 bases, leaving 14 bases between the germline ends.

In the case of this clonotype: This clone may be a read error of a much larger clone one base away. The V gene is TRBV20-1, the J gene TRBJ2-7; a weak D match, TRBD2 (6 bases). The CDR3 runs 16 residues. With 1 base removed from V and 0 bases from J, the gap between germline ends came to 16 bases. The germline CDR1 and CDR2 sequences are DFQATT and SNEGSKA (reference sequence). CDR3 amino acids: CSARGKEAGSSYEQYF. For the CDR3, the DNA is TGCAGTGCTAGAGGGAAGGAGGCGGGAAGCTCCTACGAGCAGTACTTC.

V usage is TRBV20-1 and J usage is TRBJ2-3, with D possibly matching TRBD2 (5 bases). Germline CDR1 reads DFQATT; CDR2 reads SNEGSKA (reference sequence). The V end was cut by 3 bases, the J end by 2 bases, with 15 bases between. CDR3 length: 15 amino acids. The CDR3 here is CSARFGSEFTDTQYF. Here the CDR3 DNA reads TGCAGTGCTAGGTTTGGTAGCGAATTCACAGATACGCAGTATTTT.

A few counts support this clonotype. The chain carries TRBV27 and TRBJ2-3; 8 bases match TRBD2. The junction had 9 bases not matched to a gene; V was cut back by 5 bases and J by 2 bases. From germline, CDR1 is MNHEY and CDR2 SMNVEV (reference sequence). The CDR3 loop spans 16 amino acids. The CDR3 bases are TGTGCCAGCAGTCCAACGAGCGGGGGCCCCACAGATACGCAGTATTTT. This translates into CASSPTSGGPTDTQYF.